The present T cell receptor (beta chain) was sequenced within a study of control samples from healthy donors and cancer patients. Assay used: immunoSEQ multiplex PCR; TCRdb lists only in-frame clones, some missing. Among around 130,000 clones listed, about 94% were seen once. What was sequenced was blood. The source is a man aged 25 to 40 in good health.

Here the CDR3 DNA reads TGTGCCAGCACCCTGGGGAGGGGCGAGCAGTACTTC. It codes for CASTLGRGEQYF. The V and J genes are TRBV13 and TRBJ2-7; TRBD2 agrees at 7 bases. The germline V gene encodes CDR1 PRHDT and CDR2 FYEKMQ (reference sequence). The CDR3 has 12 residues. Trimming at V came to 7 bases and at J to 6 bases, leaving 6 bases not matched to a gene. The entire variable domain, with the rest obtained from reference TRBV13 and TRBJ2-7, is as follows: AAGVIQSPRHLIKEKRETATLKCYPIPRHDTVYWYQQGPGQDPQFLISFYEKMQSDKGSIPDRFSAQQFSDYHSELNMSSLELGDSALYFCASTLGRGEQYFGPGTRLTVT.